Following are 15 T cell receptor beta chains from one sample sequenced in a study of cytomegalovirus exposure and HLA in healthy donors. Clones were sequenced by immunoSEQ multiplex PCR, and TCRdb holds only the in-frame ones, with some missing. The data contain about 220,000 clones, 85% to 90% of them singletons. The sequenced material came from PBMCs. These receptors were taken from a woman between 18 and 29 years old in good health and CMV-seronegative.

The chain recombines TRBV15 with TRBJ2-5, with D perhaps TRBD2 (6 bases). The germline gives CDR1 LNHNV, CDR2 YYDKDF (reference sequence). Trimming pared 2 bases from V and 0 bases from J, leaving 13 bases between. The CDR3 runs to 16 residues. CDR3 amino acids: CATSRSASDNQETQYF. The CDR3 DNA follows: TGTGCCACCAGCAGATCTGCTAGCGATAACCAAGAGACCCAGTACTTC.

The V gene is TRBV27, the J gene TRBJ2-1; 7 nucleotides align to TRBD2. This CDR3 is 11 amino acids long. V shed 8 bases and J 7 bases; nucleotides not matched to a gene: 2. The V gene's germline CDR1 is MNHEY and CDR2 SMNVEV (reference sequence). This CDR3 is CASLGGNEQFF. CDR3 sequence (DNA): TGTGCCAGCCTGGGGGGGAATGAGCAGTTCTTC.

V and J are TRBV5-6 and TRBJ2-5; 8 bases are shared with TRBD1. From germline, CDR1 is SGHDT and CDR2 YYEEEE. The CDR3 is 17 amino acids. Trimming at V came to 1 base and at J to 2 bases, leaving 10 bases not matched to a gene. CDR3: CASSLLGAGGQQETQYF. The CDR3 DNA follows: TGTGCCAGCAGCTTGTTAGGAGCAGGGGGCCAACAAGAGACCCAGTACTTC.

The table lists this clone with a count of one. J is TRBJ2-7 and V is TRBV27; weak D call: TRBD2 (6 bases). Germline V CDR1 and CDR2: MNHEY, SMNVEV (reference sequence). With 4 bases removed from V and 3 bases from J, the gap between germline ends came to 10 bases. The length of the CDR3 is 13 residues. DNA of the CDR3: TGTGCCAGCAGTTGGGGACTGGACTACGAGCAGTACTTC. It yields the protein CASSWGLDYEQYF.

The V call is TRBV19, the J call TRBJ2-3, with D unresolved. Looked up from germline, CDR1 is LNHDA and CDR2 is SQIVND (reference sequence). V was clipped by 3 bases and J by 4 bases, with 14 bases between them. The CDR3 runs to 15 residues. The chain's CDR3 is CASSINRRPSDTQYF. The CDR3 region has the DNA TGTGCCAGTAGTATTAATAGGAGACCGTCAGATACGCAGTATTTT.

The chain recombines TRBV6-6 with TRBJ1-5; D uncertain. V lost 5 bases and J 0 bases, leaving 11 bases between the germline ends. CDR1 and CDR2 from the germline V gene are MNHNY and SVGAGI (reference sequence). The CDR3 has 15 residues. CDR3 protein: CASSKTETSNQPQHF. CDR3 bases: TGTGCCAGCAGTAAGACGGAGACTAGCAATCAGCCCCAGCATTTT.

The V gene is TRBV25-1, the J gene TRBJ2-5, with TRBD1 as a possible D gene (6 bases). Trimming left V 6 bases short and J 3 bases short, with 20 bases between. Germline CDR1 reads MGHDK; CDR2 reads SYGVNS. This CDR3 is 16 amino acids long. The CDR3 DNA follows: TGTGCCAGCAGCCCACTGGGCAGGGGTAAGGAAGAGACCCAGTACTTC. Translating it yields CASSPLGRGKEETQYF.

For the CDR3, the DNA is TGTGCCAGCTCACCCCACACAGGGTACCAAGAGACCCAGTACTTC. Protein product: CASSPHTGYQETQYF. The chain joins TRBV18 to TRBJ2-5; perhaps TRBD1 as D (6 bases). The germline CDR1 and CDR2 sequences are KGHSH and LQKENI. The CDR3 is 15 residues long. V was cut by 3 bases and J by 0 bases, with 11 bases left in between.

Remarks on this clone: One junction end disagrees with the germline gene, perhaps due to a read error. This rearrangement joins TRBV3-1 (or the pseudogene TRBV3-2) to TRBJ1-1; D call uncertain. Germline assignment: CDR1 LGHDT and CDR2 YNNKEL (reference sequence). The CDR3 is 9 residues long. CDR3 nucleotides: TGTGCCAGCAGGTCATACGGAGGATTT. Encoded protein: CASRSYGGF.

This clone has only one observation. This chain connects TRBV5-6 to TRBJ2-1; 11 bases match TRBD2. Germline trimming cut 3 bases from V and 5 bases from J; bases unmatched to any gene: 13. The CDR3 loop spans 18 amino acids. Germline CDR1 is SGHDT and CDR2 is YYEEEE. Written as DNA, the CDR3 is TGTGCCAGCAGCTGGGACAGACTTAGCGGGAGGGGGGACAATGAGCAGTTCTTC. Translated, it gives CASSWDRLSGRGDNEQFF.

V usage is TRBV11-2 and J usage is TRBJ2-7; 10 positions match TRBD2. Germline CDR1 is SGHAT and CDR2 is FQNNGV. With 4 bases clipped from V and 4 bases from J, the junction kept 7 bases outside the gene matches. The CDR3 extends over 15 amino acids. The CDR3 loop reads CASSSISGRAYEQYF. CDR3 sequence (DNA): TGTGCCAGCAGCTCCATCAGCGGGAGGGCTTACGAGCAGTACTTC.

The chain links TRBV5-6 to TRBJ2-7, with 8 bases fitting TRBD2. Looked up from germline, CDR1 is SGHDT and CDR2 is YYEEEE. The CDR3 consists of 11 residues. V was pared by 7 bases and J by 6 bases, with 3 bases of the junction left unmatched. Written as DNA, the CDR3 is TGTGCCAGCGGGCTAGCGGGCGAGCAGTACTTC. This translates into CASGLAGEQYF. The whole variable domain, remainder taken from reference TRBV5-6 and TRBJ2-7, is DAGVTQSPTHLIKTRGQQVTLRCSPKSGHDTVSWYQQALGQGPQFIFQYYEEEERQRGNFPDRFSGHQFPNYSSELNVNALLLGDSALYLCASGLAGEQYFGPGTRLTVT.

This clone was picked up one time. The chain has TRBV2 and TRBJ2-4, with unresolved D. The CDR3 totals 13 residues. Trimming removed 3 bases from V and 14 bases from J, with 17 bases in between. Germline-derived CDR1 and CDR2 are SNHLY and FYNNEI. In DNA form, the CDR3 reads TGTGCCAGCAGTGAGAATCTTGGCACTAAGAAGTACTTC. The encoded protein is CASSENLGTKKYF.

The chain links TRBV27 to TRBJ2-7; 7 nucleotides line up with TRBD2. Germline loops: CDR1 MNHEY, CDR2 SMNVEV (reference sequence). This CDR3 comprises 16 residues. The V segment lost 5 bases and the J segment 0 bases; nucleotides outside the gene matches: 10. CDR3 nucleotides: TGTGCCAGCAGTATCACCGGGACTAAGACCTCCTACGAGCAGTACTTC. It translates to CASSITGTKTSYEQYF.

This chain uses TRBV28 with TRBJ1-5; D may be TRBD1 (5 bases). The CDR3 spans 15 residues. V was clipped by 5 bases and J by 4 bases, with 15 bases between them. Germline loops: CDR1 MDHEN, CDR2 SYDVKM. CDR3 loop: CASSAGMGGNQPQHF. DNA of the CDR3: TGTGCCAGCAGTGCCGGGATGGGGGGGAATCAGCCCCAGCATTTT. Complete variable domain (other parts from reference TRBV28 and TRBJ1-5): DVKVTQSSRYLVKRTGEKVFLECVQDMDHENMFWYRQDPGLGLRLIYFSYDVKMKEKGDIPEGYSVSREKKERFSLILESASTNQTSMYLCASSAGMGGNQPQHFGDGTRLSIL.